This TCR beta chain was identified during a study of cytomegalovirus exposure and HLA in healthy donors. J gave up 9 bases and V 5 bases, and 13 bases lay outside the gene matches. The CDR3 loop spans 14 amino acids. Germline V lookup: CDR1 SQVTM, CDR2 ANQGSEA. A multiplex PCR was run with 60 Vbeta primers and 13 Jbeta primers. The protocol was immunoSEQ multiplex PCR, while the TCRdb copy is restricted to in-frame clones and leaves out a portion. The sample yields more than 150,000 clones, 75% to 85% seen once. The sequencing sample was made of PBMCs. The chain links TRBV29-1 to TRBJ2-1, with TRBD1 identical over 7 bases. This clonotype was obtained from a girl aged 2 to 10 in good health and CMV-seropositive. Written as DNA, the CDR3 is TGCAGCGTTAAAACGGACAGGAACTCCAGTGAGCAGTTCTTC. Its protein product is CSVKTDRNSSEQFF.